The 6 T cell receptor beta chains presented below share a single source sample, sequenced in a study of regulatory T cells in long-lasting Graves disease. Libraries of TCR beta came from iRepertoire HTBI primers plus Arm-PCR of CDR3 regions. TCRdb ran MiXCR on the multiplex PCR reads and lists one entry per CDR3 protein. Among fewer than 500,000 distinct CDR3 sequences listed, under 20% were seen once. Regarding time point: newly diagnosed GD, antithyroid drugs for less than 3 months. From RNA extracted from PBMCs, the TCR library was made. These data were also filed under a second study, of T cells in Graves' hyperthyroidism and ophthalmopathy.

The input for sequencing was peripheral blood mononuclear cells (PBMCs), taken at new diagnosis, from a patient treated with antithyroid drugs. The receptors derive from a man between 40 and 49 years old with Graves disease.

The sample holds many counts of this clonotype. V usage is TRBV7-9 and J usage is TRBJ2-3; maybe TRBD1 (5 bases). Trimming took 5 bases from V and 5 from J, leaving 8 bases between them. CDR3 length: 12 residues. Germline V gives CDR1 SEHNR, CDR2 FQNEAQ (reference sequence). The CDR3 here is CASSPTVDTQYF. The CDR3 region has the DNA TGTGCCAGCAGCCCGACAGTAGATACGCAGTATTTT.

A remark on this clonotype: The junction differs from germline at one of its ends, possibly a read error. Here the CDR3 DNA reads TGTGCCAGCAGTTACTCGACTAGCGGGAGGGCTTTCAATGAGCAGTTCTTC. Protein: CASSYSTSGRAFNEQFF. V is TRBV10-3 and J is TRBJ2-1, with 14 bases matching TRBD2. The CDR3 spans 17 residues. Germline V CDR1 and CDR2: ENHRY, SYGVKD.

This chain links TRBV29-1 with TRBJ2-4; 11 bases fit TRBD2. This CDR3 spans 14 amino acids. With V trimmed by 0 bases and J by 13 bases, 8 bases remained unmatched. The germline V gene encodes CDR1 SQVTM and CDR2 ANQGSEA. The CDR3 region is CSVEDLNSGRAQYF. The CDR3 nucleotides read TGCAGCGTTGAAGATCTAAATAGCGGGAGGGCACAGTACTTC. Full variable domain (remainder filled in from reference TRBV29-1 and TRBJ2-4): SAVISQKPSRDICQRGTSLTIQCQVDSQVTMMFWYRQQPGQSLTLIATANQGSEATYESGFVIDKFPISRPNLTFSTLTVSNMSPEDSSIYLCSVEDLNSGRAQYFGAGTRLSVL.

V usage is TRBV9 and J usage is TRBJ1-2; D gene ambiguous. The germline gives CDR1 SGDLS, CDR2 YYNGEE. The length of the CDR3 is 17 residues. Deletions cut 0 bases from V and 2 bases from J, with 17 bases between. In nucleotides, the CDR3 is TGTGCCAGCAGCGTAGGGGGAGGAGGAAGCGCAAACTATGGCTACACCTTC. This codes for CASSVGGGGSANYGYTF.

This clonotype was recorded at least ten times. This chain joins TRBV6-1 and TRBJ2-7; D perhaps matches TRBD2 (6 bases). CDR3 size: 14 residues. V was clipped by 0 bases and J by 5 bases, with 11 bases between them. The germline V gene encodes CDR1 MNHNS and CDR2 SASEGT. CDR3 protein: CASSEAGGEDEQYF. In nucleotides, the CDR3 is TGTGCCAGCAGTGAAGCGGGAGGAGAGGACGAGCAGTACTTC.

This clonotype was counted only a few times. The chain uses TRBV9 and TRBJ2-5; tentatively, D is TRBD1 (6 bases). Trimming took off 0 bases at V and 5 bases at J, with 11 bases between the two ends. CDR3 length: 14 amino acids. Per germline, CDR1 SGDLS and CDR2 YYNGEE. The CDR3 coding sequence is TGTGCCAGCAGCGTAGAAGGGGACACGGAGACCCAGTACTTC. It codes for CASSVEGDTETQYF.